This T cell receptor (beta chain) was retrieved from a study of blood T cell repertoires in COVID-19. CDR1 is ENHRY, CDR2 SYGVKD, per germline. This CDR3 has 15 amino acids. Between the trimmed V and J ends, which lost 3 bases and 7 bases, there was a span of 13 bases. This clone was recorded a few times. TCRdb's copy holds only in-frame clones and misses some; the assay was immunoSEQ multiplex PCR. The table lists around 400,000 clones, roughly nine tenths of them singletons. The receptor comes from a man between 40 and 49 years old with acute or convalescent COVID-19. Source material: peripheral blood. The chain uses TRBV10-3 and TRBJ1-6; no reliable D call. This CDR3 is CAISDAGTVNSPLHF. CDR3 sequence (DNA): TGTGCCATCAGTGACGCAGGCACAGTCAATTCACCCCTCCACTTT.